A selection of T cell receptor beta chains follows, all from one sample in a study of T cell repertoires in cytomegalovirus infection. TCRdb itself ran the reads through MiXCR, one entry per CDR3 protein. The data show about 890,000 distinct CDR3 sequences, more than 25% seen once. No antigen has been identified for these receptors. The sequences come from cultured CD8+ T cells from PBMCs, collected from culture after CMV antigen stimulation. The receptors derive from a human donor in good health (CMV status not recorded). Some clones in this sample may be carry-over from other donors' samples. Each CDR3 is given with its conserved first and last residue. Each record gives: J gene, clone size, V gene, D gene, CDR3 DNA, CDR3 protein. A D gene is named only where the DNA matches it firmly. Clone size is stated in some rows and not others, as once, few, many or a class when expanded.

TRBJ2-1,few,TRBV4-2,TRBD2,TGTGCCAGCAGCCCCCGGGTAGCGGGGGGACCCAACAATGAGCAGTTCTTC,CASSPRVAGGPNNEQFF
TRBJ2-2,few,TRBV28,.,TGTGCCAGCATTCCGCACTTTACAACCGGGGAGCTGTTTTTT,CASIPHFTTGELFF
TRBJ2-3,many,TRBV7-6,TRBD2,TGTGCCAGCAGCTTAGATGCCGGGGGGGCGACAGATACGCAGTATTTT,CASSLDAGGATDTQYF
TRBJ2-5,few,TRBV7-9,TRBD1,TGTGCCAGCAGTTCCCGGGACAGGGAATCTGAGACCCAGTACTTC,CASSSRDRESETQYF
TRBJ1-2,.,TRBV12-3/TRBV12-4,.,TGTGCCAGCAGTTTGAACAGTCATAGTAGCAACTATGGCTACACCTTC,CASSLNSHSSNYGYTF
TRBJ2-7,.,TRBV7-4,.,TGTGCCAGCAAAATCGGGCCGCGAGACGAGCAGTACTTC,CASKIGPRDEQYF
TRBJ1-2,few,TRBV5-6,.,TGTGCCAGCAGCTTGGAGGGAATCTTCTATGGCTACACCTTC,CASSLEGIFYGYTF
TRBJ1-1,.,TRBV19,.,TGTGCCAGTAGTATAGCGCGGTACACTGAAGCTTTCTTT,CASSIARYTEAFF
TRBJ1-5,many,TRBV7-6,TRBD1,TGTGCCAGCAGCTTAACCTCCGACAGGGAAGGGCCCCAGCATTTT,CASSLTSDREGPQHF
TRBJ1-4,few,TRBV7-9,.,TGTGCCAGCAGCTCGGATTACTCGGAAAAACTGTTTTTT,CASSSDYSEKLFF
TRBJ2-5,few,TRBV6-5,TRBD2,TGTGCCAGCAGCCCCCGGTTGATAGCGGGGGAAGAGACCCAGTACTTC,CASSPRLIAGEETQYF
TRBJ1-2,.,TRBV6-5,TRBD1,TGTGCCAGCAGTTACTCAGCAGGGGGAATGGACTATGGCTACACCTTC,CASSYSAGGMDYGYTF
TRBJ1-4,few,TRBV10-3,TRBD1,TGTGCCATCAGTGAGTCGGGGACAGGGGGCGAAAAACTGTTTTTT,CAISESGTGGEKLFF
TRBJ2-5,once,TRBV15,TRBD1,TGTGCCACCAGCAGTAAAGACAGGGGGCAGTTCCAAGAGACCCAGTACTTC,CATSSKDRGQFQETQYF
TRBJ1-6,many,TRBV7-2,.,TGTGCCAGCCGGGGGAATTCACCCCTCCACTTT,CASRGNSPLHF
TRBJ2-3,many,TRBV7-2,.,TGTGCCAGCAGCCCGAGATGGCGGCGCGGCACAGATACGCAGTATTTT,CASSPRWRRGTDTQYF
TRBJ2-5,.,TRBV15,.,TGTGCCACCAGCCTAGGAGAAGGGGAATTTGGTCCCCAGGAGACCCAGTACTTC,CATSLGEGEFGPQETQYF
TRBJ2-2,many,TRBV2,.,TGTGCCAGCAGTAAAAGGCCCTCGGAGCTGTTTTTT,CASSKRPSELFF
TRBJ2-3,.,TRBV27,.,TGTGCCAGCAGTTCCTACCCTCCGGGACAAAGCACAGATACGCAGTATTTT,CASSSYPPGQSTDTQYF
TRBJ2-1,many,TRBV7-2,.,TGTGCCAGCAGCTTAAAGGGCCACCCTGGGGCTTACAATGAGCAGTTCTTC,CASSLKGHPGAYNEQFF
TRBJ2-3,.,TRBV7-9,.,TGTGCCAGCAGCCCTAAGTATCCGAGCCAGAGCACAGATACGCAGTATTTT,CASSPKYPSQSTDTQYF
TRBJ2-7,.,TRBV7-8,TRBD1,TGTGCCAGCAGCCGAACGAACAGGGGATGGGCTACCTACGAGCAGTACTTC,CASSRTNRGWATYEQYF
TRBJ1-4,.,TRBV12-3/TRBV12-4,TRBD1,TGTGCCAGCAGTGGGGTAGACAGGGGGTTTGAAAAACTGTTTTTT,CASSGVDRGFEKLFF
TRBJ1-1,few,TRBV15,TRBD1,TGTGCCACCAGCAGGTTCGGACAGGGAGTGGGGTGGGACACTGAAGCTTTCTTT,CATSRFGQGVGWDTEAFF
TRBJ2-1,many,TRBV7-8,.,TGTGCCAGCAGCTTAGCATCGGGCGGGCTCCCTAGGGATGAGCAGTTCTTC,CASSLASGGLPRDEQFF
TRBJ2-7,.,TRBV6-5,.,TGTGCCAGCAGTTACGTGGGGCTGGGCTACGAGCAGTACTTC,CASSYVGLGYEQYF
TRBJ2-1,.,TRBV7-3,.,TGTGCCAGCAGTCCAAATTGGGGGACTGAGCAGTTCTTC,CASSPNWGTEQFF
TRBJ2-7,.,TRBV27,TRBD1,TGTGCCAGCACCTCCGGGACAGGCCCCTACAAGCAGTACTTC,CASTSGTGPYKQYF
TRBJ2-1,many,TRBV9,.,TGTGCCAGCAGCTTAGGCGCCGGGACCTACAATGAGCAGTTCTTC,CASSLGAGTYNEQFF
TRBJ1-2,.,TRBV7-9,TRBD1,TGTGCCAGCAGCTCTAGGGACAGGGAAAACTATGGCTACACCTTC,CASSSRDRENYGYTF
TRBJ2-7,.,TRBV7-6,TRBD1,TGTGCCAGCAGCCCTAAGGGCGGCGGGACAGGGTTGCCCTACGAGCAGTACTTC,CASSPKGGGTGLPYEQYF
TRBJ2-2,few,TRBV11-3,TRBD1,TGTGCCAGCAGCTTAGATCGGGGACAGGGGGCCAGGACCGGGGAGCTGTTTTTT,CASSLDRGQGARTGELFF
TRBJ1-2,.,TRBV7-9,TRBD1,TGTGCCAGCAGCTTAGAGACAGGGATCTATGGCTACACCTTC,CASSLETGIYGYTF
TRBJ1-1,.,TRBV19,.,TGTGCCAGTAAGCGCAGCATGAACACTGAAGCTTTCTTT,CASKRSMNTEAFF
TRBJ2-1,many,TRBV7-6,TRBD2,TGTGCCAGCACTAGCGGGGGGGCGACCTACAATGAGCAGTTCTTC,CASTSGGATYNEQFF
TRBJ2-2,.,TRBV12-3/TRBV12-4,.,TGTGCCAGCAGAGCTCCCCCAGGGATCCTCGACGGGGAGCTGTTTTTT,CASRAPPGILDGELFF
TRBJ2-3,few,TRBV6-1,TRBD1,TGTGCCAGCAGTGAATGGCCTCGGGGACAGGGCACAGATACGCAGTATTTT,CASSEWPRGQGTDTQYF
TRBJ2-2,few,TRBV6-1,.,TGTGCCAGCTCTCTTCCCCCCGGGACACCGAACACCGGGGAGCTGTTTTTT,CASSLPPGTPNTGELFF
TRBJ2-7,many,TRBV7-2,.,TGTGCCAGCAGCTTAGCCGGCAGGGAACTGGACGAGCAGTACTTC,CASSLAGRELDEQYF
TRBJ2-5,.,TRBV18,.,TGTGCCAGCTCACCAAGATTGGTTAGCGGAAACAAAGAGACCCAGTACTTC,CASSPRLVSGNKETQYF
TRBJ1-5,.,TRBV7-6,.,TGTGCCAGCAGCTCCGAGGGAGGTCAGCCCCAGCATTTT,CASSSEGGQPQHF
TRBJ2-2,.,TRBV7-7,TRBD1,TGTGCTAGCAGCCCGCAGTACAGGGGGCAAAGCGGGGAGCTGTTTTTT,CASSPQYRGQSGELFF
TRBJ1-2,.,TRBV13,TRBD1,TGTGCCAGCAGCCATGGGACAGGGGCGGGCTACACCTTC,CASSHGTGAGYTF
TRBJ1-4,.,TRBV7-9,.,TGTGCCAGCAGCACCTCAGGAAATGCTAATGAAAAACTGTTTTTT,CASSTSGNANEKLFF
TRBJ2-1,.,TRBV4-1,.,TGCGCCAGCAGCCATTCCGGGACTCGGGCGGATGAGCAGTTCTTC,CASSHSGTRADEQFF
TRBJ2-3,.,TRBV28,.,TGTGCCAGCAGTCCCCGGGGACAACACCGACCCACAGATACGCAGTATTTT,CASSPRGQHRPTDTQYF
TRBJ1-5,.,TRBV10-3,TRBD1,TGTGCCATCAGTACCCGGGACAGAAGAAGCCAGGGGGATCAGCCCCAGCATTTT,CAISTRDRRSQGDQPQHF
TRBJ2-2,.,TRBV6-5,TRBD1,TGTGCCAGCAGGCAGGGGGTCACGAACACCGGGGAGCTGTTTTTT,CASRQGVTNTGELFF
TRBJ2-2,.,TRBV4-1,.,TGCGCCAGCAGCCAAGAGGGGGCTCTCACCGGGGAGCTGTTTTTT,CASSQEGALTGELFF
TRBJ1-2,.,TRBV6-8,.,TGTGCCAGCAGTTACTCCTCTCCTGGCTATGGCTACACCTTC,CASSYSSPGYGYTF
TRBJ1-4,.,TRBV7-6,.,TGTGCCAGCAGCTTAGGGGTCACAGGCCTGATGCCTAATGAAAAACTGTTTTTT,CASSLGVTGLMPNEKLFF
TRBJ2-5,.,TRBV6-5,TRBD1,TGTGCCAGCAGTTACAGGGGGCGCGTCGAGACCCAGTACTTC,CASSYRGRVETQYF
TRBJ2-3,few,TRBV7-3,TRBD2,TGTGCCACCAACGACGGGGGGGCAGTTATGCTCACAGATACGCAGTATTTT,CATNDGGAVMLTDTQYF
TRBJ2-7,few,TRBV7-9,.,TGTGCCAGCAGCGAAAAGGAGGGGGTCTACGAGCAGTACTTC,CASSEKEGVYEQYF
TRBJ2-4,few,TRBV6-5,.,TGTGCCAGCAGTCCCGACCTAAACCTAGCCAAAAACATTCAGTACTTC,CASSPDLNLAKNIQYF
TRBJ1-2,few,TRBV27,TRBD1,TGTGCCAGCAGTCGCACAGGGGGTGCGCTTGGCTACACCTTC,CASSRTGGALGYTF
TRBJ2-3,.,TRBV20-1,.,TGCAGTGCTAGAATGTGGGGGCTCGCAGATACGCAGTATTTT,CSARMWGLADTQYF
TRBJ2-5,.,TRBV29-1,TRBD2,TGCAGCGTTGTGGGGGGGGGAGAGACCCAGTACTTC,CSVVGGGETQYF